This TCR beta chain was identified in a study of T cell changes during pregnancy in multiple sclerosis. The CDR3 is 15 residues long. The ends were cut back, 3 bases at V and 0 bases at J, with 11 bases in the middle. Per the germline V gene, CDR1 is MNHEY and CDR2 is SMNVEV (reference sequence). Profiling relied on immunoSEQ multiplex PCR, and the TCRdb table lists in-frame clones only, not all of them. The sample comprises tens of thousands of clones, roughly 94% of which are singletons, and roughly 0.2% rests with the top ten. Sample: CD4+ T cells from peripheral blood mononuclear cells, taken in the second trimester of pregnancy. This receptor was obtained from a female donor with multiple sclerosis, enrolled in a pregnancy study. This chain joins TRBV27 and TRBJ1-1, with D possibly TRBD1 on 6 matching bases. The CDR3: CASSFGRGLNTEAFF. In nucleotides, the CDR3 is TGTGCCAGCAGTTTTGGCAGGGGCCTGAACACTGAAGCTTTCTTT.